A selection of T cell receptor beta chains follows, all from one sample in a study of cytomegalovirus exposure and HLA in healthy donors. Produced via immunoSEQ multiplex PCR; TCRdb's table is partial and in-frame only. This sample carries 100,000 or so clones, more than 65% of them seen once, and the ten largest clones take about 7.5%. Sequences were obtained from PBMCs. Receptor source: a man aged 35 to 55 in good health and CMV-seropositive. Both conserved end residues are part of each CDR3. The D gene is left open where the match is weak. Size is omitted from some rows. Given values are once, few, many or a class for expanded clones.

V gene	clone size	J gene	D gene	CDR3 DNA	CDR3 protein
TRBV6-5	-	TRBJ1-3	-	TGTGCCAGCCATACACAGGGACGAAACACCATATATTTT	CASHTQGRNTIYF
TRBV6-6	-	TRBJ1-1	-	TGTGCCAGCAGCGACCGGGGGGGCACTGAAGCTTTCTTT	CASSDRGGTEAFF
TRBV14	few	TRBJ2-3	TRBD2	TGTGCCAGCAGCCAAGGGCCGGTTTGGCTAGCGGGGGTTGAATTCACAGATACGCAGTATTTT	CASSQGPVWLAGVEFTDTQYF
TRBV4-1	-	TRBJ1-6	TRBD1	TGCGCCAGCAGCCAAGAGGACAGGCCCTATTCACCCCTCCACTTT	CASSQEDRPYSPLHF
TRBV7-3	-	TRBJ1-1	TRBD1	TGTGCCAGCAGCTTAAGGGCAGGGGGATTGACCACTGAAGCTTTCTTT	CASSLRAGGLTTEAFF
TRBV19	-	TRBJ2-7	TRBD1	TGTGCCAGTAGTCCCCTGGGGGACAGGGGGCGGGAGCAGTACTTC	CASSPLGDRGREQYF
TRBV9	-	TRBJ2-3	-	TGTGCCAGCAGCGGGGGAACCGGGACTAGCACAGATACGCAGTATTTT	CASSGGTGTSTDTQYF
TRBV5-4	-	TRBJ2-1	TRBD1	TGTGCCAGCAGTCGGGAGGACAGGGGGCTAAGGGAGCAGTTCTTC	CASSREDRGLREQFF
TRBV7-9	-	TRBJ2-7	-	TGTGCCAGCAGCCGTGACTACTACGAGCAGTACTTC	CASSRDYYEQYF
TRBV28	-	TRBJ1-2	TRBD1	TGTGCCAGCAAGGGACAGGCTTACTATGGCTACACCTTC	CASKGQAYYGYTF
TRBV28	-	TRBJ1-1	-	TGTGCCAGCAGTTCTATGACGCCTCCGGAGGCTTTCTTT	CASSSMTPPEAFF
TRBV19	-	TRBJ1-1	-	TGTGCCAGTCTCAGTTACAAGAACACTGAAGCTTTCTTT	CASLSYKNTEAFF
TRBV29-1	-	TRBJ2-5	TRBD2	TGCAGCGTTGATGGGCTAGCGGGAAGTGAGACCCAGTACTTC	CSVDGLAGSETQYF
TRBV25-1	-	TRBJ2-5	TRBD1	TGTGCCAGCGGGGACAGGGGTATAGGGAGCCAAGAGACCCAGTACTTC	CASGDRGIGSQETQYF
TRBV4-2	-	TRBJ2-3	TRBD2	TGTGCCAGCAGCCAACGAACCGGGACTAGCGGAACAGATACGCAGTATTTT	CASSQRTGTSGTDTQYF
TRBV5-1	-	TRBJ2-6	TRBD2	TGCGCCAGCAGCGCGGGAGGGGGCGCTGGGGCCAACGTCCTGACTTTC	CASSAGGGAGANVLTF
TRBV6-1	-	TRBJ2-1	-	TGTGCCAGCAGGTCCCCTTCCTACAATGAGCAGTTCTTC	CASRSPSYNEQFF
TRBV11-3	-	TRBJ2-3	TRBD2	TGTGCCAGCAGCCACGGGGGGGGTTCAGATACGCAGTATTTT	CASSHGGGSDTQYF
TRBV5-1	few	TRBJ2-3	-	TGCGCCAGGAGCCCACGACTGGGGGCCGGGGATACGCAGTATTTT	CARSPRLGAGDTQYF
TRBV7-2	-	TRBJ1-1	-	TGTGCCAGCAGCTTAGGTCGGGGTCAAAGCACTGAAGCTTTCTTT	CASSLGRGQSTEAFF
TRBV9	-	TRBJ2-3	TRBD2	TGTGCCAGCAGCGTAGGGGGCGGGGGAAACACAGATACGCAGTATTTT	CASSVGGGGNTDTQYF
TRBV9	-	TRBJ2-7	TRBD2	TGTGCCAGCAGCGTAGGGCTAGCGGGGCCCGACTACGAGCAGTACTTC	CASSVGLAGPDYEQYF
TRBV5-8	-	TRBJ2-2	TRBD1	TGTGCCAGCAGCTTGCACAGGGGGAACACCGGGGAGCTGTTTTTT	CASSLHRGNTGELFF
TRBV5-6	-	TRBJ2-1	TRBD2	TGTGCCAGCAGCTACACTAGCGGGAGCTACAATGAGCAGTTCTTC	CASSYTSGSYNEQFF
TRBV27	-	TRBJ1-6	TRBD1	TGTGCCAGCAGTGAGGGACAGCCGTTCCGTGATTCACCCCTCCACTTT	CASSEGQPFRDSPLHF
TRBV18	-	TRBJ1-1	TRBD1	TGTGCCAGCTCACCAGGACAGGGAATCATGAACACTGAAGCTTTCTTT	CASSPGQGIMNTEAFF
TRBV5-6	-	TRBJ2-1	-	TGTGCCAGCAGTCGATGGAGGCCGGCCTACAATGAGCAGTTCTTC	CASSRWRPAYNEQFF
TRBV6-5	few	TRBJ1-2	-	TGTGCCAGCAGGGAGGGGAACTATGGCTACACCTTC	CASREGNYGYTF
TRBV28	-	TRBJ2-7	-	TGTGCCAGCAGTTCTCCCATGCGGGAGCAGTACTTC	CASSSPMREQYF
TRBV11-2	-	TRBJ2-5	TRBD1	TGTGCCAGCAGAAGACCGGGACAGGGGGTAGAGACCCAGTACTTC	CASRRPGQGVETQYF
TRBV15	-	TRBJ2-3	TRBD2	TGTGCCACCAGCAGGGCCCGCGCGGGGGGCACAGATACGCAGTATTTT	CATSRARAGGTDTQYF
TRBV10-3	-	TRBJ1-2	TRBD1	TGTGCCATCAGGGGGACAGGACCCAACTATGGCTACACCTTC	CAIRGTGPNYGYTF
TRBV9	-	TRBJ2-2	TRBD1	TGTGCCAGCAGCGTAAGGACAGGGGTCGTGGGGGAGCTGTTTTTT	CASSVRTGVVGELFF
TRBV9	-	TRBJ2-7	TRBD1	TGTGCCAGCAGCCTAGGGACAGGGGGCGACGAGCAGTACTTC	CASSLGTGGDEQYF
TRBV6-1	once	TRBJ1-4	TRBD1	TGTGCCAGCAGGACAGGGTATTCAGGTGAAAAACTGTTTTTT	CASRTGYSGEKLFF
TRBV6-5	once	TRBJ2-7	-	TGTGCCAGCAGCGGGTCTCGGGACGAGCAGTACTTC	CASSGSRDEQYF
TRBV5-5	-	TRBJ1-5	-	TGTGCCAGCAGCAGGACAGCTCATAGCAATCAGCCCCAGCATTTT	CASSRTAHSNQPQHF
TRBV7-9	-	TRBJ1-3	TRBD1	TGTGCCAGCAGCTTAGACAGGGGGCCTGGAAACACCATATATTTT	CASSLDRGPGNTIYF
TRBV11-2	-	TRBJ2-1	-	TGTGCCAGCAGCTTAGATCACAGGAGCTCCTACAATGAGCAGTTCTTC	CASSLDHRSSYNEQFF
TRBV5-1	-	TRBJ1-1	-	TGCGCCAGCAGCCTCTCAGGGGACACTGAAGCTTTCTTT	CASSLSGDTEAFF
TRBV7-8	-	TRBJ1-5	-	TGTGCCAGCAGCGGGGGTGGTCAGGGGCTAAGGAATCAGCCCCAGCATTTT	CASSGGGQGLRNQPQHF
TRBV10-1	-	TRBJ1-2	TRBD1	TGCGCCAGCAGTGCCTCGACAGGGTCCTATGGCTACACCTTC	CASSASTGSYGYTF
TRBV21-1	-	TRBJ1-1	-	TGTGCCTCTCACCGGGACAGGGTCACTGAAGCTTTCTTT	CASHRDRVTEAFF
TRBV5-1	-	TRBJ1-1	TRBD1	TGCGCCAGCAGCCCAGGGGGCGAGGGCACTGAAGCTTTCTTT	CASSPGGEGTEAFF
TRBV5-4	once	TRBJ1-4	-	TGTGCCAGCAGCGCCCGAGGTTGGGGGCGCGAGGAAAAACTGTTTTTT	CASSARGWGREEKLFF
TRBV20-1	-	TRBJ2-7	-	TGCAGTGCTAGAGACCCTTACGAGCAGTACTTC	CSARDPYEQYF
TRBV29-1	-	TRBJ1-3	-	TGCAGCGTTGCGGTACAGGGCCTACACACCATATATTTT	CSVAVQGLHTIYF
TRBV6-6	-	TRBJ2-4	TRBD1	TGTACTTCACAGGGGTCTTCGAACATTCAGTACTTC	CTSQGSSNIQYF
TRBV4-3	-	TRBJ1-6	-	TGCGCCAGCAGCCAAGTAGCGAGGTCACCCCTCCACTTT	CASSQVARSPLHF
TRBV6-1	-	TRBJ2-5	TRBD2	TGTGCCAGCAGTGTGGGACTAATGAAAGAGACCCAGTACTTC	CASSVGLMKETQYF
TRBV28	-	TRBJ1-1	-	TGTGCCAGCAGTTTACTATATCCAGGGCTGAACACTGAAGCTTTCTTT	CASSLLYPGLNTEAFF
TRBV6-5	-	TRBJ2-2	TRBD1	TGTGCCAGCAGAAAGGACAGGACTAACACCGGGGAGCTGTTTTTT	CASRKDRTNTGELFF
TRBV2	-	TRBJ1-6	-	TGTGCCAGCAGGCGGGCCGCGAATTCACCCCTCCACTTT	CASRRAANSPLHF
TRBV7-9	-	TRBJ2-5	TRBD1	TGTGCCAGCAGCCTACGTCAGGGGGCTTCCCAAGAGACCCAGTACTTC	CASSLRQGASQETQYF
TRBV5-1	-	TRBJ1-1	TRBD1	TGCGCCAGCAGCTCAGTAGGCAGGGGGCGTAACACTGAAGCTTTCTTT	CASSSVGRGRNTEAFF